This T cell receptor (beta chain) was sequenced for a study of T cells in Graves' hyperthyroidism and ophthalmopathy. This CDR3 comprises 16 residues. Germline CDR1 reads SGHTA; CDR2 reads FQGTGA. To note about this clonotype: Relative to the germline gene, one junction end is altered; a read error may explain this.

Amplification of TCR beta CDR3 regions used RNA as the template. HTBI primers were the set used in a first-round RT-PCR of the TCR CDR3. TCRdb reprocessed the multiplex PCR reads with MiXCR, giving one entry per CDR3 protein. The table records around 520,000 distinct CDR3 sequences, approximately 15% of them present only once. The sequenced material came from blood. The sequence derives from a woman under 30 with Graves' hyperthyroidism. V and J are TRBV7-3 and TRBJ1-6; D not resolved. The CDR3 is CASSLRRATNNSPLHF. The CDR3 bases are TGTGCCAGCAGTTTAAGGCGGGCAACTAATAATTCACCCCTCCACTTT.